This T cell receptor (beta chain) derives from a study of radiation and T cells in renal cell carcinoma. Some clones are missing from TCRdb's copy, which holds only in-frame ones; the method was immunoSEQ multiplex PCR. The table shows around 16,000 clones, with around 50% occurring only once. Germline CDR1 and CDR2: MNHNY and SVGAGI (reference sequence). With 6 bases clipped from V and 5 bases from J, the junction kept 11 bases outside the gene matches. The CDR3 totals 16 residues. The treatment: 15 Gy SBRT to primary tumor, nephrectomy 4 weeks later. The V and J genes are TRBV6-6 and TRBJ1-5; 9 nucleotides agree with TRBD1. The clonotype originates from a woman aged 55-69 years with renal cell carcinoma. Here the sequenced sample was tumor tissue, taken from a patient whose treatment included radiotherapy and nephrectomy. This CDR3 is CASSPSDRGLHQPQHF. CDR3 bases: TGTGCCAGCAGCCCATCGGACAGGGGCCTCCATCAGCCCCAGCATTTT.